The clone carrying this TCR beta chain was seen a handful of times. Its antigen is unknown. With each sample, at least 5 micrograms of total RNA were extracted. There are 12 residues in the CDR3. Germline CDR1 and CDR2: SGHRS and YFSETQ. This sample is part of a study of blood T cells in healthy people across ages. The study's findings and limits: More naive CD4+ cells and higher diversity were found in long-lived than in aged donors.

Together with a sample-barcoded 5' primer, a J-beta primer mix was included in a second PCR lasting roughly 6 to 12 cycles. TCRdb redid the calling of the 5' RACE reads with MiXCR, one entry per CDR3 protein. The data show around 600,000 distinct CDR3 sequences, around half seen once. The TCR was taken from a man at least 80 years old in good health. V and J are TRBV5-1 and TRBJ2-5, with D uncertain. The J call may be mistaken, given a closer DNA end match to TRBJ2-7. Sequencing was done on a sample of blood. In DNA, the CDR3 is TGCGCCAGCAGCTCCCGTGGGGACGAGCAGTACTTC. Residues: CASSSRGDEQYF.